Below are 21 T cell receptor beta chains sequenced from a single sample in a study of CD8 T cells in ankylosing spondylitis. MiXCR, run by TCRdb on the 5' RACE reads, gives a single entry per CDR3 protein. The profile shows fewer than 180,000 distinct CDR3 sequences, 44% of them singletons. Specimen: synovial fluid, either unsorted or a sorted T cell fraction (not recorded which). Every receptor here comes from a male donor with ankylosing spondylitis.

V is TRBV28 and J is TRBJ1-5; D not certain. Germline lookup yields CDR1 MDHEN and CDR2 SYDVKM. V was shortened by 5 bases and J by 0 bases, with 14 bases between the two germline ends. CDR3 size: 16 residues. The CDR3 nucleotides are TGTGCCAGCAGTCTCGGACGGACGGATAGCAATCAGCCCCAGCATTTT. Residues: CASSLGRTDSNQPQHF.

This clonotype showed up just a few times. V is TRBV4-3 and J is TRBJ2-7; the D gene is possibly TRBD2 (6 bases). Trimming shortened V by 4 bases and J by 3 bases, and 19 bases separated the two germline ends. The CDR3 spans 16 residues. Germline V CDR1 and CDR2: LGHNA, YSLEER. This CDR3 reads CASSLMKGGSGYEQYF. In nucleotides, the CDR3 is TGCGCCAGCAGCCTAATGAAGGGCGGTAGCGGCTACGAGCAGTACTTC.

V is TRBV27 and J is TRBJ2-5; TRBD2 agrees at 8 bases. This CDR3 has 16 amino acids. Trimming took 0 bases from V and 1 from J; bases not matched to a gene: 4. The germline V gene has CDR1 MNHEY and CDR2 SMNVEV (reference sequence). CDR3: CASSLSWAGGQETQYF. As DNA, the CDR3 is TGTGCCAGCAGTTTATCCTGGGCGGGAGGCCAAGAGACCCAGTACTTC.

At least ten counts were recorded for this clonotype. The chain links TRBV28 to TRBJ2-7; 11 nucleotides match TRBD2. Germline lookup yields CDR1 MDHEN and CDR2 SYDVKM. Trimming removed 6 bases from V and 4 bases from J; junction bases left unmatched: 14. The CDR3 is 17 amino acids. CDR3 sequence reads: CASSPETTSGSVYEQYF. CDR3 in DNA: TGTGCCAGCAGCCCCGAAACAACTAGCGGGAGCGTATACGAGCAGTACTTC.

This clonotype has just a few counts. V gene TRBV4-3 combines with J gene TRBJ2-1; no reliable D call. The CDR3 is 19 amino acids. The germline V gene encodes CDR1 LGHNA and CDR2 YSLEER. V was shortened by 1 base and J by 0 bases, with 19 bases between the two germline ends. CDR3 residues: CASSQVYILPPSSYNEQFF. DNA of the CDR3: TGCGCCAGCAGCCAAGTATATATCTTACCCCCAAGCTCCTACAATGAGCAGTTCTTC.

This chain joins TRBV3-1 and TRBJ2-5; 7 bases map to TRBD1. Germline V gene sequence: CDR1 LGHDT, CDR2 YNNKEL (reference sequence). V gave up 4 bases and J gave up 0 bases; unmatched junction bases: 8. CDR3 length: 16 residues. In DNA form, the CDR3 reads TGTGCCAGCAGCCGTCCGGGACAGTATTACCAAGAGACCCAGTACTTC. Amino acid sequence: CASSRPGQYYQETQYF.

The gene calls are TRBV27 and TRBJ1-1; D is uncertain. V lost 2 bases, J lost 1 base, and 8 bases lay in between. CDR1 is MNHEY, CDR2 SMNVEV, per germline (reference sequence). This CDR3 has 14 amino acids. CDR3: CASSLTDPNTEAFF. DNA for the CDR3: TGTGCCAGCAGTTTAACTGACCCGAACACTGAAGCTTTCTTT.

The chain employs TRBV27 and TRBJ2-1; TRBD2 matches at 7 bases. With V trimmed by 3 bases and J by 6 bases, 8 bases remained unmatched. Germline V gives CDR1 MNHEY, CDR2 SMNVEV (reference sequence). This CDR3 contains 15 residues. CDR3 coding DNA: TGTGCCAGCAGTTTTTTTGGGGCGGGAGTCAATGAGCAGTTCTTC. Translating gives CASSFFGAGVNEQFF.

This clonotype was counted many times. This chain joins TRBV27 and TRBJ2-7; 10 bases agree with TRBD2. Germline assignment: CDR1 MNHEY and CDR2 SMNVEV (reference sequence). With 5 bases clipped from V and 0 bases from J, the junction kept 4 bases outside the gene matches. The CDR3 contains 15 residues. CDR3 sequence (DNA): TGTGCCAGCAGTGCTACTAGCGGGGCCTCCTACGAGCAGTACTTC. Translation: CASSATSGASYEQYF.

The chain links TRBV12-3 or TRBV12-4 to TRBJ2-1, with 13 nucleotides matching TRBD2. There are 16 residues in the CDR3. The V and J ends lost 5 bases and 7 bases, in that order; junction bases with no gene match: 8. Here the CDR3 DNA reads TGTGCCAGCAGTCTTCGACTAGCGGGAGGAGGGAATGAGCAGTTCTTC. Amino acids: CASSLRLAGGGNEQFF.

This clonotype was recorded only once. The chain employs TRBV10-3 and TRBJ2-5; D remains ambiguous. Germline V gene data show CDR1 as ENHRY and CDR2 as SYGVKD. The CDR3 has 14 amino acids. V was cut by 3 bases and J by 1 base, with 9 bases left in between. The CDR3 nucleotides are TGTGCCATCAGTGAACCGACATCCCAAGAGACCCAGTACTTC. It yields the protein CAISEPTSQETQYF.

The V and J genes are TRBV3-1 and TRBJ2-3, with D unclear. The length of the CDR3 is 15 residues. The germline gives CDR1 LGHDT, CDR2 YNNKEL (reference sequence). Trimming removed 1 base from V and 2 bases from J, with 10 bases in between. This chain's CDR3 is CASSQVGLTTDTQYF. The DNA of the CDR3 is TGTGCCAGCAGCCAAGTAGGCCTTACCACAGATACGCAGTATTTT.

V usage is TRBV13 and J usage is TRBJ2-3; no definite D call. Germline CDR1 reads PRHDT; CDR2 reads FYEKMQ (reference sequence). Trimming left V 3 bases short and J 2 bases short, with 9 bases between. The CDR3 has 14 amino acids. CDR3 bases: TGTGCCAGCAGCTTCGTCGTGGACACAGATACGCAGTATTTT. It yields the protein CASSFVVDTDTQYF. The full variable domain, completed using reference TRBV13 and TRBJ2-3, is AAGVIQSPRHLIKEKRETATLKCYPIPRHDTVYWYQQGPGQDPQFLISFYEKMQSDKGSIPDRFSAQQFSDYHSELNMSSLELGDSALYFCASSFVVDTDTQYFGPGTRLTVL.

This clonotype is medium-sized. The V and J genes are TRBV12-3 or TRBV12-4 and TRBJ2-7, with D uncertain. This CDR3 comprises 13 residues. V lost 5 bases and J lost 2, with 10 bases in between. This CDR3 is CASSPSQTYEQYF. In DNA, the CDR3 is TGTGCCAGCAGTCCATCCCAAACCTACGAGCAGTACTTC.

CDR3 DNA sequence: TGTGCCAGCAGCAGATGGGGTGGCTACACCTTC. Amino acids: CASSRWGGYTF. The rearrangement joins TRBV5-8 to TRBJ1-2; D uncertain. The CDR3 extends over 11 amino acids. Trimming shortened V by 4 bases and J by 7 bases, and 8 bases separated the two germline ends. Germline V gene data show CDR1 as SGHTS and CDR2 as YDEGEE.

This clonotype was counted only a few times. V is TRBV6-5 and J is TRBJ2-4; either TRBD1 or TRBD2 may fit D (5 bases each). Germline CDR1 reads MNHEY; CDR2 reads SVGAGI. The ends were cut back, 4 bases at V and 7 bases at J, with 14 bases in the middle. CDR3 size: 14 residues. CDR3 protein: CASSSRSGQNIQYF. The CDR3 DNA is TGTGCCAGCAGTTCACGGTCGGGGCAGAACATTCAGTACTTC.

The chain joins TRBV15 to TRBJ1-4, with 8 bases that match TRBD1. V was pared by 5 bases and J by 5 bases, with 4 bases of the junction left unmatched. Germline V gives CDR1 LNHNV, CDR2 YYDKDF (reference sequence). This CDR3 region has 14 residues. The CDR3 nucleotides are TGTGCCACCAGCGAGGGACAGGAGAATGAAAAACTGTTTTTT. It is translated as CATSEGQENEKLFF. The full variable domain, its missing parts supplied by reference TRBV15 and TRBJ1-4, is DAMVIQNPRYQVTQFGKPVTLSCSQTLNHNVMYWYQQKSSQAPKLLFHYYDKDFNNEADTPDNFQSRRPNTSFCFLDIRSPGLGDTAMYLCATSEGQENEKLFFGSGTQLSVL.

The chain links TRBV10-2 to TRBJ2-7, with D uncertain. The CDR3 loop spans 15 amino acids. Germline V gives CDR1 WSHSY, CDR2 SAAADI. Trimming pared 1 base from V and 2 bases from J, leaving 12 bases between. CDR3 sequence: CASSEWYMDAYEQYF. The DNA of the CDR3 is TGCGCCAGCAGTGAGTGGTACATGGATGCCTACGAGCAGTACTTC.

The chain uses TRBV12-3 or TRBV12-4 and TRBJ2-1; possibly TRBD2 for D (6 bases). V lost 5 bases to trimming and J lost 9 bases, with 17 bases between them. CDR3 length equals 14 residues. DNA of the CDR3: TGTGCCAGCAGTCTCGGGACTTCCTGGGGTGAGCAGTTCTTC. It is translated as CASSLGTSWGEQFF.

There are a few counts of this clonotype. This chain's CDR3 is CASRVGVWTEAFF. The DNA of the CDR3 is TGTGCCAGCAGGGTGGGAGTTTGGACTGAAGCTTTCTTT. The chain uses TRBV6-1 and TRBJ1-1; D ambiguous. CDR3 length: 13 residues. Germline V gene data show CDR1 as MNHNS and CDR2 as SASEGT. Trimming removed 6 bases from V and 5 bases from J, with 13 bases in between.

This clonotype came up a few times. The genes are TRBV5-5 and TRBJ2-1; TRBD1 matches 10 bases. The CDR3 runs to 15 residues. CDR1 SGHKS and CDR2 YYEKEE come from the germline V gene (reference sequence). The J segment lost 7 bases and the V segment lost 3 bases, leaving 7 bases of the junction unmatched. CDR3 amino acids: CASSYYSGQGNEQFF. DNA of the CDR3: TGTGCCAGCAGCTACTACTCGGGACAGGGGAATGAGCAGTTCTTC.